This entry features one T cell receptor (beta chain) sequence. Each CDR3 protein is one row after TCRdb ran MiXCR on the RT-PCR reads. The data hold tens of thousands of distinct CDR3 sequences, with around 48% observed a single time. These data are taken from a study of patients and donors after allogeneic stem cell transplantation. The V end was cut by 5 bases, the J end by 6 bases, with 13 bases between. Germline assignment: CDR1 SQVTM and CDR2 ANQGSEA. There are 12 residues in the CDR3. This chain connects TRBV29-1 to TRBJ1-2, with no clear D. This TCR came from a human donor who was either an allogeneic HSCT recipient or a stem cell or donor lymphocyte infusion donor (not recorded which). It is not recorded whose cells these are; they may come from a transplant donor. The sample was blood, either unsorted or a sorted T cell fraction (not recorded which). This CDR3 is CSVPVRADGYTF. The CDR3 bases are TGCAGCGTTCCAGTTAGGGCGGATGGCTACACCTTC.